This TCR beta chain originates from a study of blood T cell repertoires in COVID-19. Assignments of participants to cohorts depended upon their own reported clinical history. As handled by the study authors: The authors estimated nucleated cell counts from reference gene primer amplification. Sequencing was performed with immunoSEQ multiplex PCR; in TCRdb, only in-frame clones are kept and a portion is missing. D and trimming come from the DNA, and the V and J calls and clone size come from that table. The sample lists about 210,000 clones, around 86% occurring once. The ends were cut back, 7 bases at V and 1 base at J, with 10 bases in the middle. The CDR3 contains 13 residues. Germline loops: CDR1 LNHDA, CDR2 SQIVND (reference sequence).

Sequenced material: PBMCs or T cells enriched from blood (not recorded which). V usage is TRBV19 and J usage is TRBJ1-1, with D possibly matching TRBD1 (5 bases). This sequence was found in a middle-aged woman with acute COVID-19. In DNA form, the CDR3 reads TGTGCCAGTACTCCAGGGAAGAACACTGAAGCTTTCTTT. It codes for CASTPGKNTEAFF.